The T cell receptor (beta chain) described here comes from a study of T cell responses to AZD1222 COVID-19 vaccine. Regarding the study as a whole: Across the whole spike, CD4 TCRs peaked at regions 160-218 and 743-854. Every sample of the repertoires postdated the peak T cell response.

There are 13 residues in the CDR3. The germline gives CDR1 WSHSY, CDR2 SAAADI. Trimming removed 8 bases from V and 5 bases from J; junction bases left unmatched: 8. About this clone: Its antigen remains unidentified.

Only in-frame clones appear in the TCRdb table, and some are missing; sequencing was by immunoSEQ multiplex PCR. Of about 130,000 clones in the sample, approximately 80% were seen once. The TCR comes from an adult in good health. The material was peripheral blood, obtained on day 0 of AZD1222 vaccination. The J gene is TRBJ2-5, the V gene TRBV10-2; 7 bases match TRBD2. For the CDR3, the DNA is TGCGCCAGCGCCTTCGGGAGGTGGGAGACCCAGTACTTC. Translation: CASAFGRWETQYF.